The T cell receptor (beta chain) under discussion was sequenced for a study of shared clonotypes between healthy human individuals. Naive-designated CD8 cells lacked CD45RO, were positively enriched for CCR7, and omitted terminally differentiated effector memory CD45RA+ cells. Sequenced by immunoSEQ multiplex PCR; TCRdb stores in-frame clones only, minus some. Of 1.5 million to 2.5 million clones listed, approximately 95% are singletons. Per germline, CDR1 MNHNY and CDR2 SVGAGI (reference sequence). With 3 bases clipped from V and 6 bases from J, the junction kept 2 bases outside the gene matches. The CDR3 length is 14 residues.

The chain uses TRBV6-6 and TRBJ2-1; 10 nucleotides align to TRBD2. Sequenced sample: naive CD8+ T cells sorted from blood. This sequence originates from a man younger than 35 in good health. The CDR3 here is CASSYSGGINEQFF. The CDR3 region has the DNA TGTGCCAGCAGTTATAGCGGGGGGATCAATGAGCAGTTCTTC.